This T cell receptor beta chain emerged from a study of OX40 agonist ivuxolimab in advanced cancers. Concerning the study at large: The costimulatory receptor OX40 (CD134) was targeted by ivuxolimab, a fully human IgG2 agonistic monoclonal antibody. Intravenous ivuxolimab was administered to patients every 2 weeks at six dose levels: 0.01, 0.1, 0.3, 1.5, 3 and 10 mg/kg. Among the roughly 52 dose-escalation patients, around 20 had hepatocellular carcinoma, about 15 melanoma, 9 renal cell carcinoma and 9 head and neck cancer. In the dose-escalation cohort, 82.7% of patients were male, and the mean age was about 55 years, with a range of 23 to 79. Patients were allowed to have had prior anti-PD-1, anti-PD-L1 or anti-CTLA-4 therapy, and approximately 43% of the dose-escalation patients had previously received checkpoint inhibitors. Partial responses occurred in three dose-escalation patients, of whom one had hepatocellular carcinoma and two had cutaneous melanoma. The purpose of peripheral TCRbeta sequencing was to test whether ivuxolimab changed TCR sequence diversity and led to clonal T-cell expansion. The paper reports the monotherapy dose-escalation portion (N = 52 patients) of the phase I ivuxolimab trial. The research as a whole found: In the 0.1-3.0 mg/kg groups, partial responders had among the lowest normalized peripheral clonal expansion, particularly in CD8+ T cells. Which antigens the clonally expanded peripheral T cells were specific for was not determined. After ivuxolimab, more expanded clones were found on average in CD8+ T cells than in CD4+ T cells. At doses of 0.1 to 3.0 mg/kg, clonal expansion of both CD4+ and CD8+ blood T cells was observed from baseline to week 6. Low levels of normalized T-cell clonal expansion were also shown by some nonresponding patients.

Turning to this clone: Its antigen target is currently unknown. Per-nucleotide qualities are absent, and no much larger clonotype sits a single base away.

The trial excluded patients who had a history of autoimmune disease or who were on systemic immunosuppression. Peripheral blood for TCR sequencing was collected from all dose cohorts at baseline, on cycle 4 day 1, and on cycle 7 day 1. The samples were taken from a phase I, first-in-human, multicenter, open-label dose-escalation trial of ivuxolimab. Adults with locally advanced or metastatic head and neck squamous cell, hepatocellular, melanoma or renal cell carcinoma were enrolled in the trial. Before TCR sequencing, CD4+ and CD8+ T cells were separately sorted from peripheral blood. Genomic DNA was isolated from the sorted cells so that the TCRbeta CDR3 region could be sequenced. TCRbeta CDR3 regions were sequenced using the immunoSEQ Assay. TCRdb limited this immuneACCESS table to in-frame rearrangements with V and J called. A share of clones is missing; checked studies link under half to unresolved V genes, and the rest is unexplained. Within this sample are over 80,000 clones, with about 90% of them counted one time only. The top ten clonotypes cover 5.5% of the sample.

Compared with germline, V lacks 1 base and J lacks 3 bases; bases without a gene match: 9. The germline V gene specifies SGHAT as CDR1 and FQNNGV as CDR2. Including the terminal cysteine and phenylalanine, the CDR3 comprises 19 residues. Only CDR3 DNA is held: 57 bases, read in frame from base 1. This clonotype was obtained from an adult with an advanced solid tumor such as melanoma, head and neck, liver or kidney cancer. The rearranged segments are TRBV11-2 and TRBJ2-3, with 14 junctional bases fitting TRBD2. Specimen: CD4+ or CD8+ T cells sorted from blood, collected in a trial of the OX40 agonist ivuxolimab. The DNA sequence is as follows: TGTGCCAGCAGCTTAGGGGTTGGGACTAGCGGGAGTCGGACAGATACGCAGTATTTT. This gives the protein CASSLGVGTSGSRTDTQYF.